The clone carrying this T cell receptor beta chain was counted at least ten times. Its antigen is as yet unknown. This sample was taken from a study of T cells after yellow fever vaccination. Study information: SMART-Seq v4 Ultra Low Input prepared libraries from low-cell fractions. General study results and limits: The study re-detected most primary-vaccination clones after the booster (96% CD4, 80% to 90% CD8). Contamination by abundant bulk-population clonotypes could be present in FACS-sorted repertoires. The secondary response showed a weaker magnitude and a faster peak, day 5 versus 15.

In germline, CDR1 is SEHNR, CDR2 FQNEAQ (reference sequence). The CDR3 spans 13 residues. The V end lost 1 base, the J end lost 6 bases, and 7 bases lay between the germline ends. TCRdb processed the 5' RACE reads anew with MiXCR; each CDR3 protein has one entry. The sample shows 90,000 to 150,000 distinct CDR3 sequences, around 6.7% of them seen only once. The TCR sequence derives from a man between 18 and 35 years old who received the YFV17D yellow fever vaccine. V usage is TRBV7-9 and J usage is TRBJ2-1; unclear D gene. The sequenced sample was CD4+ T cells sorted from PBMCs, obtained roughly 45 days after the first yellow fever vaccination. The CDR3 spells CASSLDWGNEQFF. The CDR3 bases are TGTGCCAGCAGCTTAGACTGGGGCAATGAGCAGTTCTTC.